These 29 T cell receptor beta chains were all obtained from the same sample, sequenced in a study of T cell repertoires in cytomegalovirus infection. A single record per CDR3 protein comes from TCRdb applying MiXCR to the reads. The repertoire holds some 230,000 distinct CDR3 sequences, with about 23% as singletons. Source material: CD8+ T cells from PBMCs. Receptors originate from a human donor in good health (CMV status not recorded). Some clones in this sample may be carry-over from other donors' samples.

V usage is TRBV5-1 and J usage is TRBJ2-5, with 8 bases matching TRBD1. The V gene end was trimmed by 4 bases and the J gene end by 3 bases; junction bases not matched to a gene: 2. The CDR3 extends over 13 amino acids. CDR1 is SGHRS and CDR2 is YFSETQ in the germline V gene. CDR3 region: CASSGQGKETQYF. CDR3 DNA sequence: TGCGCCAGCAGCGGACAGGGCAAAGAGACCCAGTACTTC.

This clonotype has a count of ten or more. V gene TRBV7-8 combines with J gene TRBJ1-1, with D perhaps TRBD1 (6 bases). Germline-derived CDR1 and CDR2 are SGHVS and FQNEAQ. The V and J ends lost 5 bases and 8 bases respectively, with 15 bases between them. The CDR3 extends over 13 amino acids. CDR3 loop: CASSPGLGTEAFF. The CDR3 nucleotides are TGTGCCAGCAGCCCGGGCCTCGGGACAGAAGCTTTCTTT.

The gene calls are TRBV7-7 and TRBJ1-6, with TRBD1 matching over 9 bases. The CDR3 sequence is 15 residues long. V lost 5 bases to trimming and J lost 5 bases; unmatched junction nucleotides: 4. Germline-derived CDR1 and CDR2 are SSHAT and FNYEAQ (reference sequence). CDR3 in DNA: TGTGCCAGCAGCCAAGGGACAGGGAATAATTCACCCCTCCACTTT. Its protein is CASSQGTGNNSPLHF.

This clonotype was recorded a few times. The J gene is TRBJ2-5, the V gene TRBV12-3 or TRBV12-4; weak D call: TRBD2 (6 bases). The CDR3 is made up of 11 amino acids. Trimming stripped 11 bases from V and 5 bases from J, with 12 bases between. The CDR3 sequence: CASAGTETQYF. CDR3 coding DNA: TGTGCCTCCGCGGGGACCGAGACCCAGTACTTC.

The chain links TRBV27 to TRBJ2-1; D might be TRBD2 (5 bases). Trimming cost V 2 bases and J 8 bases, with 13 bases left between them. The CDR3 is 14 amino acids. The germline V gene encodes CDR1 MNHEY and CDR2 SMNVEV (reference sequence). As DNA, the CDR3 is TGTGCCAGCAGTTTAGGAGGTTTCGGACATGAGCAGTTCTTC. This sequence encodes CASSLGGFGHEQFF.

The chain uses TRBV19 and TRBJ1-5; unclear D gene. This CDR3 spans 15 amino acids. V was pared by 0 bases and J by 4 bases, with 10 bases between. CDR1 and CDR2 from the germline V gene are LNHDA and SQIVND (reference sequence). The CDR3 protein is CASSIDLLGNQPQHF. As DNA, the CDR3 is TGTGCCAGTAGTATAGATTTATTGGGGAATCAGCCCCAGCATTTT.

In its sample, this clonotype was seen many times. The V call is TRBV7-6, the J call TRBJ2-1; D may be TRBD2 (5 bases). Per germline, CDR1 SGHVS and CDR2 FNYEAQ. The CDR3 totals 15 residues. With 6 bases removed from V and 4 bases from J, the gap between germline ends came to 16 bases. The CDR3 DNA reads TGTGCCAGCAGTCCTGAGGGTAACACATACAATGAGCAGTTCTTC. Translation gives CASSPEGNTYNEQFF.

In this sample, this clonotype turned up a few times. CDR3 amino acids: CSAPSDRAYEQYF. The CDR3 nucleotides read TGCAGTGCTCCGAGCGACAGGGCCTACGAGCAGTACTTC. This chain joins TRBV20-1 and TRBJ2-7; 7 bases fit TRBD1. The V segment lost 5 bases and the J segment 2 bases; nucleotides outside the gene matches: 6. CDR1 is DFQATT and CDR2 is SNEGSKA in the germline V gene (reference sequence). The CDR3 has 13 amino acids.

This chain connects TRBV29-1 to TRBJ2-2, with D perhaps TRBD1 (5 bases). This CDR3 is 13 amino acids long. Trimming pared 4 bases from V and 2 bases from J, leaving 8 bases between. Germline CDR1 and CDR2: SQVTM and ANQGSEA. The CDR3: CSVVGVNTGELFF. In nucleotides, the CDR3 is TGCAGCGTTGTAGGGGTCAACACCGGGGAGCTGTTTTTT.

This clonotype came up a few times. The gene calls are TRBV7-6 and TRBJ1-5, with a tentative D call TRBD1 (6 bases). The length of the CDR3 is 17 residues. Germline V gives CDR1 SGHVS, CDR2 FNYEAQ. V lost 0 bases and J 1 base, leaving 13 bases between the germline ends. The CDR3 spells CASSLAGGLGSNQPQHF. Written as DNA, the CDR3 is TGTGCCAGCAGCTTAGCCGGGGGCCTAGGGAGCAATCAGCCCCAGCATTTT.

This clonotype appeared many times. The chain recombines TRBV3-1 with TRBJ2-7; either TRBD1 or TRBD2 may supply D (6 bases each). In germline, CDR1 is LGHDT, CDR2 YNNKEL (reference sequence). This CDR3 comprises 14 residues. Trimming removed 0 bases at V and 6 bases at J, with 12 bases between. The CDR3 coding sequence is TGTGCCAGCAGCCAAGATGCCAGGGGAGGCGAGCAGTACTTC. As protein: CASSQDARGGEQYF.

This rearrangement joins TRBV5-1 to TRBJ1-1; 7 bases are a match to TRBD1. This CDR3 is 15 amino acids long. Trimming took 5 bases from V and 4 from J; bases not matched to a gene: 11. CDR1 and CDR2 from the germline V gene are SGHRS and YFSETQ. In nucleotides, the CDR3 is TGCGCCAGCAGAACTTATAGACAGGGCGGCACTGAAGCTTTCTTT. It translates to CASRTYRQGGTEAFF.

The V call is TRBV20-1, the J call TRBJ2-1; 8 nucleotides match TRBD1. J lost 1 base, V lost 6 bases, and 5 bases had no gene match. Looked up from germline, CDR1 is DFQATT and CDR2 is SNEGSKA (reference sequence). The CDR3 length is 14 residues. DNA of the CDR3: TGCAGTGCCTGGGACAGGTCTTCCTACAATGAGCAGTTCTTC. Amino acid sequence: CSAWDRSSYNEQFF.

V usage is TRBV20-1 and J usage is TRBJ1-5, with unresolved D. The CDR3 consists of 14 residues. Germline-derived CDR1 and CDR2 are DFQATT and SNEGSKA (reference sequence). Trimming took 6 bases from V and 0 from J, leaving 12 bases between them. CDR3 sequence reads: CSAQTGYSNQPQHF. For the CDR3, the DNA is TGCAGTGCCCAGACGGGTTATAGCAATCAGCCCCAGCATTTT.

The V call is TRBV20-1, the J call TRBJ1-3, with D unclear. The CDR3 spans 14 residues. Germline V lookup: CDR1 DFQATT, CDR2 SNEGSKA (reference sequence). V dropped 2 bases and J dropped 2 bases, with 10 bases sitting between them. CDR3 DNA: TGCAGTGCTAGACCCCGGGTCCCTGGAAACACCATATATTTT. Its translation is CSARPRVPGNTIYF.

The table lists this clonotype with a few counts. The genes are TRBV6-5 and TRBJ2-5; D is perhaps TRBD2 (6 bases). The CDR3 has 13 residues. The germline V gene has CDR1 MNHEY and CDR2 SVGAGI. V was clipped by 5 bases and J by 5 bases, with 12 bases between them. The CDR3 loop is CASSLAPRETQYF. The DNA of the CDR3 is TGTGCCAGCAGTCTAGCGCCGAGGGAGACCCAGTACTTC.

V is TRBV19 and J is TRBJ1-6, with TRBD1 as a possible D gene (5 bases). Trimming left V 6 bases short and J 7 bases short, with 13 bases between. The CDR3 has 14 amino acids. Germline lookup yields CDR1 LNHDA and CDR2 SQIVND (reference sequence). This CDR3 reads CASSEDGGNSPLHF. CDR3 bases: TGTGCCAGTAGCGAGGACGGGGGAAATTCACCCCTCCACTTT.

V and J are TRBV7-9 and TRBJ2-1, with 7 bases aligning to TRBD1. The CDR3 contains 14 residues. Trimming at V came to 2 bases and at J to 7 bases, leaving 5 bases not matched to a gene. Germline lookup yields CDR1 SEHNR and CDR2 FQNEAQ (reference sequence). CDR3 nucleotide sequence: TGTGCCAGCAGCTTAAGCACAGGGGTTAATGAGCAGTTCTTC. This translates into CASSLSTGVNEQFF.

The genes are TRBV6-5 and TRBJ2-5; 8 positions match TRBD2. This CDR3 contains 14 residues. The V and J ends lost 3 bases and 5 bases, in that order; junction bases with no gene match: 5. Germline V gene sequence: CDR1 MNHEY, CDR2 SVGAGI. CDR3 sequence: CASSYWASGETQYF. The CDR3 DNA follows: TGTGCCAGCAGTTATTGGGCTAGCGGGGAGACCCAGTACTTC.

This clonotype was found a few times. This chain uses TRBV7-8 with TRBJ1-5; D ambiguous. Trimming pared 5 bases from V and 0 bases from J, leaving 11 bases between. Per the germline V gene, CDR1 is SGHVS and CDR2 is FQNEAQ. The CDR3 loop spans 15 amino acids. The CDR3 protein is CASSVPRNSNQPQHF. In DNA, the CDR3 is TGTGCCAGCAGCGTCCCCCGGAATAGCAATCAGCCCCAGCATTTT.

This clonotype has ten or more counts. The chain links TRBV12-3 or TRBV12-4 to TRBJ2-5; no definite D call. Between the trimmed V and J ends, which lost 5 bases and 3 bases, there was a span of 13 bases. The CDR3 has 14 residues. CDR3 amino acids: CASSPPGVEETQYF. CDR3 DNA sequence: TGTGCCAGCAGTCCCCCCGGAGTTGAAGAGACCCAGTACTTC.

This clonotype occurred a few times. The V and J genes are TRBV2 and TRBJ2-2; 7 bases line up with TRBD2. Germline V gene data show CDR1 as SNHLY and CDR2 as FYNNEI. This CDR3 has 16 residues. V lost 5 bases to trimming and J lost 0 bases; unmatched junction nucleotides: 6. The CDR3 nucleotides read TGTGCCAGCAGTTCCCGGGGGGTTTCGAACACCGGGGAGCTGTTTTTT. Translating gives CASSSRGVSNTGELFF.

This clonotype was counted only a few times. The DNA of the CDR3 is TGTGCCAGCAGCTTCCCCCGCAGTACGGAGACCCAGTACTTC. This sequence encodes CASSFPRSTETQYF. The chain uses TRBV7-2 and TRBJ2-5; D not certain. Germline assignment: CDR1 SGHTA and CDR2 FQGNSA. Trimming took 3 bases from V and 5 from J, leaving 13 bases between them. The CDR3 is 14 amino acids. The whole variable domain, filled in from reference TRBV7-2 and TRBJ2-5, reads GAGVSQSPSNKVTEKGKDVELRCDPISGHTALYWYRQSLGQGLEFLIYFQGNSAPDKSGLPSDRFSAERTGGSVSTLTIQRTQQEDSAVYLCASSFPRSTETQYFGPGTRLLVL.

V usage is TRBV28 and J usage is TRBJ2-7, with TRBD2 matching over 7 bases. The CDR3 totals 17 residues. CDR1 MDHEN and CDR2 SYDVKM come from the germline V gene. V was clipped by 3 bases and J by 0 bases; unmatched bases: 11. The CDR3 DNA follows: TGTGCCAGCAGTTTCCTACTGGGGAGGGGAAGCTCCTACGAGCAGTACTTC. As protein: CASSFLLGRGSSYEQYF.

As to this clonotype: It may be a read error: a sequence one base away is much more abundant. This likely comes from a read error, as the CDR3 has no conserved phenylalanine or tryptophan at its end. The chain recombines TRBV7-4 with TRBJ2-5, with D hard to call. The V and J ends lost 5 bases and 1 base respectively, with 14 bases between them. This CDR3 comprises 15 residues. Germline CDR1 reads SGHVT; CDR2 reads SQSDAQ. Written as DNA, the CDR3 is TGTGCCAGCAGCCCCCTAGGGAACGGCCAAGAGACCCAGTACTCC. Encoded protein: CASSPLGNGQETQYS.

This sequence joins TRBV7-9 and TRBJ2-1; 11 nucleotides match TRBD2. The germline gives CDR1 SEHNR, CDR2 FQNEAQ (reference sequence). The CDR3 is made up of 15 amino acids. V lost 8 bases to trimming and J lost 7 bases; unmatched junction nucleotides: 10. DNA for the CDR3: TGTGCCAGCCGATTCGGTACTAGCGGGGGAAATGAGCAGTTCTTC. Translated: CASRFGTSGGNEQFF.

A word on this clonotype: Just one base apart from a much larger clone, this may be a read error. Lacking the conserved final phenylalanine or tryptophan, this CDR3 likely reflects a read error. This chain links TRBV6-2 or TRBV6-3 with TRBJ1-1; D uncertain. Germline CDR1 MNHEY, CDR2 SVGEGT. This CDR3 is built from 14 residues. V was shortened by 0 bases and J by 1 base, with 6 bases between the two germline ends. CDR3 sequence reads: CASSYSNGNTEAFS. The CDR3 region has the DNA TGTGCCAGCAGTTACTCGAATGGGAACACTGAAGCTTTCTCT.

This clonotype was seen at least ten times. The V gene is TRBV7-2, the J gene TRBJ2-7; D is undetermined. Germline V gene sequence: CDR1 SGHTA, CDR2 FQGNSA. The CDR3 extends over 13 amino acids. The V and J ends lost 0 bases and 3 bases respectively, with 6 bases between them. DNA for the CDR3: TGTGCCAGCAGCTTAGCGGCAAGCTACGAGCAGTACTTC. Translation gives CASSLAASYEQYF.

There are a few counts of this clonotype. The chain recombines TRBV29-1 with TRBJ1-1, with TRBD1 as a possible D gene (6 bases). Trimming stripped 7 bases from V and 5 bases from J, with 14 bases between. The CDR3 has 12 amino acids. Per germline, CDR1 SQVTM and CDR2 ANQGSEA. CDR3 DNA: TGCAGCGCCTGGGACACCTCAACTGAAGCTTTCTTT. It codes for CSAWDTSTEAFF.